Each of the 31 T cell receptor beta chains below was sequenced from the same sample in a study of early T cells in non-severe SARS-CoV-2 infection. MiXCR, applied by TCRdb to the 5' RACE reads, yields one record per CDR3 protein. The sample has roughly 41,000 distinct CDR3 sequences; roughly 5% are singletons. Sequencing used whole blood. These TCRs come from an adult who was a healthcare worker with PCR-confirmed SARS-CoV-2 infection or an uninfected control (not recorded which).

This clonotype is termed medium-sized (0.01 to 0.1%). The rearrangement joins TRBV12-3 or TRBV12-4 to TRBJ1-2; D perhaps matches TRBD1 (5 bases). V lost 3 bases and J 5 bases, leaving 13 bases between the germline ends. The CDR3 extends over 14 amino acids. The CDR3 region has the DNA TGTGCCAGCAGTTTCCGGGACGGCGCTTATGGCTACACCTTC. As protein: CASSFRDGAYGYTF.

This clonotype was counted a few times. In DNA, the CDR3 is TGCAGTGCTAGACCCGGGACAGACAATCAGCCCCAGCATTTT. It translates to CSARPGTDNQPQHF. The chain carries TRBV20-1 and TRBJ1-5; 7 bases fit TRBD1. The CDR3 loop spans 14 amino acids. With 2 bases clipped from V and 3 bases from J, the junction kept 4 bases outside the gene matches. Germline V gives CDR1 DFQATT, CDR2 SNEGSKA (reference sequence).

The rearrangement uses TRBV29-1 and TRBJ2-3; D uncertain. The CDR3 contains 14 residues. V lost 6 bases and J 1 base, leaving 14 bases between the germline ends. Germline V CDR1 and CDR2: SQVTM, ANQGSEA. The CDR3 sequence: CSVAPGFRTDTQYF. The CDR3 DNA reads TGCAGCGTGGCCCCCGGATTTCGCACAGATACGCAGTATTTT.

This clonotype was seen repeatedly, ten times or more. The chain combines TRBV13 with TRBJ1-2; D is perhaps TRBD1 (5 bases). Per germline, CDR1 PRHDT and CDR2 FYEKMQ (reference sequence). The CDR3 has 13 amino acids. Trimming cost V 5 bases and J 5 bases, with 12 bases left between them. Written as DNA, the CDR3 is TGTGCCAGCAGCCGAGGGACGGTATATGGCTACACCTTC. Its protein product is CASSRGTVYGYTF.

The chain recombines TRBV28 with TRBJ1-1, with D possibly being TRBD1 (6 bases). Germline CDR1 and CDR2: MDHEN and SYDVKM. Trimming cost V 2 bases and J 0 bases, with 10 bases left between them. The CDR3 length is 15 residues. Written as DNA, the CDR3 is TGTGCCAGCAGTTTAGGGGGGCCGGTGAACACTGAAGCTTTCTTT. Its translation: CASSLGGPVNTEAFF. The variable domain in full, completed from reference TRBV28 and TRBJ1-1, reads DVKVTQSSRYLVKRTGEKVFLECVQDMDHENMFWYRQDPGLGLRLIYFSYDVKMKEKGDIPEGYSVSREKKERFSLILESASTNQTSMYLCASSLGGPVNTEAFFGQGTRLTVV.

V is TRBV5-4 and J is TRBJ2-5, with no clear D. Per germline, CDR1 SGHNT and CDR2 YYREEE (reference sequence). The CDR3 runs to 14 residues. Trimming shortened V by 0 bases and J by 4 bases, and 10 bases separated the two germline ends. The CDR3 DNA sequence: TGTGCCAGCAGCTTGGAATCTGGCCTAGAGACCCAGTACTTC. Amino acid sequence: CASSLESGLETQYF.

The chain has TRBV5-4 and TRBJ2-1, with TRBD1 identical over 11 bases. The V gene's germline CDR1 is SGHNT and CDR2 YYREEE (reference sequence). CDR3 size: 18 residues. With 3 bases clipped from V and 3 bases from J, the junction kept 11 bases outside the gene matches. The CDR3 reads CASSSGQGATLSYNEQFF. As DNA, the CDR3 is TGTGCCAGCAGCTCTGGACAGGGGGCAACCCTCAGCTACAATGAGCAGTTCTTC.

This clonotype was seen only a few times. This chain joins TRBV6-1 and TRBJ2-3; D is possibly TRBD1 (5 bases). Trimming left V 4 bases short and J 2 bases short, with 13 bases between. The CDR3 has 15 amino acids. In germline, CDR1 is MNHNS, CDR2 SASEGT. The DNA of the CDR3 is TGTGCCAGCAGTGGTGGGGCCGCCTCCACAGATACGCAGTATTTT. Protein product: CASSGGAASTDTQYF.

In this sample, this clonotype turned up many times. The rearrangement links TRBV9 to TRBJ2-1, with TRBD2 identical over 7 bases. With 0 bases clipped from V and 5 bases from J, the junction kept 11 bases outside the gene matches. This CDR3 has 17 amino acids. Per the germline V gene, CDR1 is SGDLS and CDR2 is YYNGEE. The CDR3 region is CASSVVVGGSGHNEQFF. CDR3 coding DNA: TGTGCCAGCAGCGTAGTGGTGGGCGGGAGTGGGCACAATGAGCAGTTCTTC. The entire variable domain, with the rest obtained from reference TRBV9 and TRBJ2-1, is as follows: DSGVTQTPKHLITATGQRVTLRCSPRSGDLSVYWYQQSLDQGLQFLIQYYNGEERAKGNILERFSAQQFPDLHSELNLSSLELGDSALYFCASSVVVGGSGHNEQFFGPGTRLTVL.

The table lists this clonotype with many counts. The J gene is TRBJ2-3, the V gene TRBV6-6; D possibly uses TRBD1 or TRBD2 (5 bases each). The CDR3 consists of 15 residues. Germline loops: CDR1 MNHNY, CDR2 SVGAGI (reference sequence). V was clipped by 4 bases and J by 2 bases, with 13 bases between them. The CDR3 spells CASSSSGRNTDTQYF. CDR3 coding DNA: TGTGCCAGCAGTTCCTCGGGACGGAACACAGATACGCAGTATTTT.

The chain uses TRBV10-2 and TRBJ2-1; possibly TRBD2 for D (5 bases). The CDR3 runs to 15 residues. Trimming removed 6 bases at V and 0 bases at J, with 12 bases between. From germline, CDR1 is WSHSY and CDR2 SAAADI. The CDR3 protein is CASRAEPSSYNEQFF. The CDR3 DNA follows: TGCGCCAGCAGAGCGGAACCTAGCTCCTACAATGAGCAGTTCTTC.

This clonotype is deemed medium-sized. This sequence joins TRBV2 and TRBJ1-1, with D possibly being TRBD1 (6 bases). The V end was cut by 3 bases, the J end by 0 bases, with 8 bases between. CDR3 length: 14 residues. Germline CDR1 reads SNHLY; CDR2 reads FYNNEI. The CDR3 reads CASSEGGMNTEAFF. The CDR3 nucleotides read TGTGCCAGCAGTGAGGGGGGCATGAACACTGAAGCTTTCTTT.

Only a few counts were recorded for this clonotype. This chain connects TRBV4-1 to TRBJ2-3, with 8 bases that match TRBD1. Germline values: CDR1 MGHRA, CDR2 YSYEKL. This CDR3 has 13 amino acids. With V trimmed by 4 bases and J by 5 bases, 2 bases remained unmatched. CDR3: CASSLQGEDTQYF. The CDR3 region has the DNA TGCGCCAGCAGCCTACAGGGGGAAGATACGCAGTATTTT.

There are many counts of this clonotype. The gene calls are TRBV12-3 or TRBV12-4 and TRBJ1-5, with D possibly TRBD1 on 5 matching bases. V gave up 1 base and J gave up 1 base, with 5 bases separating them. The CDR3 is 14 amino acids. This CDR3 reads CASSLEGSNQPQHF. CDR3 nucleotides: TGTGCCAGCAGTTTAGAGGGGAGCAATCAGCCCCAGCATTTT.

This clonotype is classed as medium-sized (0.01 to 0.1%). This chain uses TRBV7-2 with TRBJ2-7; 9 nucleotides align to TRBD2. CDR3 length equals 15 residues. V lost 5 bases and J lost 2; bases outside the gene matches: 7. In germline, CDR1 is SGHTA, CDR2 FQGNSA. The CDR3 coding sequence is TGTGCCAGCAGCCTAGGCGGGGGGGGTCCCTACGAGCAGTACTTC. This sequence encodes CASSLGGGGPYEQYF.

This clonotype was detected a few times. V gene TRBV20-1 combines with J gene TRBJ2-5; D is uncertain. Germline-derived CDR1 and CDR2 are DFQATT and SNEGSKA (reference sequence). This CDR3 is built from 11 residues. The V gene lost 2 bases and the J gene lost 5 bases, with 6 bases spanning the gap. CDR3 in amino acids: CSARMSETQYF. DNA for the CDR3: TGCAGTGCTAGAATGTCGGAGACCCAGTACTTC.

This clonotype was seen repeatedly, ten times or more. The chain links TRBV5-5 to TRBJ1-5; D is undetermined. Germline V CDR1 and CDR2: SGHKS, YYEKEE (reference sequence). The CDR3 is 14 amino acids. The V and J ends lost 3 bases and 2 bases respectively, with 9 bases between them. DNA for the CDR3: TGTGCCAGCAGCTGGACGATAGGCAATCAGCCCCAGCATTTT. This gives the protein CASSWTIGNQPQHF.

This clonotype was found a few times. The CDR3 sequence: CASSTNTDTQYF. The CDR3 bases are TGCGCCAGCAGTACGAACACAGATACGCAGTATTTT. The chain has TRBV5-1 and TRBJ2-3; D ambiguous. Germline V gene lookup returns CDR1 SGHRS and CDR2 YFSETQ. This CDR3 comprises 12 residues. V lost 5 bases and J 2 bases, leaving 6 bases between the germline ends.

This clonotype was found many times. The rearrangement joins TRBV7-9 to TRBJ2-1; the match to TRBD1 covers 8 bases. The CDR3 has 15 amino acids. Germline trimming cut 1 base from V and 9 bases from J; bases unmatched to any gene: 8. Germline CDR1 and CDR2: SEHNR and FQNEAQ (reference sequence). Here the CDR3 reads CASSLEPQGATEQFF. CDR3 sequence (DNA): TGTGCCAGCAGCTTAGAACCTCAGGGGGCGACTGAGCAGTTCTTC.

This clonotype was counted at least ten times. The chain joins TRBV20-1 to TRBJ2-3; D may be TRBD1 (6 bases). Germline lookup yields CDR1 DFQATT and CDR2 SNEGSKA (reference sequence). The CDR3 totals 13 residues. The V gene lost 5 bases and the J gene lost 4 bases, with 13 bases spanning the gap. The CDR3 DNA reads TGCAGTGCTCTCACAGGGACGGCAGATACGCAGTATTTT. Translated, it gives CSALTGTADTQYF.

This clonotype was counted at least ten times. The chain has TRBV11-1 and TRBJ2-5; 7 nucleotides agree with TRBD2. The CDR3 loop spans 17 amino acids. V lost 5 bases and J lost 3; bases outside the gene matches: 15. CDR1 is SGHAT and CDR2 is FQDESV in the germline V gene (reference sequence). The DNA of the CDR3 is TGTGCCAGCAGCCCCCGGGGAGCCCCCGGGGGGAAAGAGACCCAGTACTTC. Its translation: CASSPRGAPGGKETQYF.

The rearrangement uses TRBV11-2 and TRBJ2-5; D remains ambiguous. The germline V gene encodes CDR1 SGHAT and CDR2 FQNNGV. V shed 0 bases and J shed 7 bases, with 6 bases lying between them. The CDR3 spans 12 residues. CDR3 nucleotide sequence: TGTGCCAGCAGCTTAGATCAGAGGACCCAGTACTTC. This encodes CASSLDQRTQYF.

The chain uses TRBV4-1 and TRBJ2-5; the D gene is possibly TRBD2 (7 bases). This CDR3 contains 15 residues. Trimming pared 4 bases from V and 5 bases from J, leaving 17 bases between. Germline V lookup: CDR1 MGHRA, CDR2 YSYEKL. CDR3 bases: TGCGCCAGCAGCCCTGTTGGGGGGGGCAAGGAGACCCAGTACTTC. Protein sequence: CASSPVGGGKETQYF.

This clonotype showed up just a few times. This chain joins TRBV11-1 and TRBJ2-2, with TRBD1 identical over 11 bases. The CDR3 consists of 17 residues. Unmatched junction bases numbered 4, after V lost 1 base and J lost 3 bases. Per germline, CDR1 SGHAT and CDR2 FQDESV (reference sequence). CDR3 nucleotides: TGTGCCAGCAGCTTAGGGGACAGGGGGATGGACACCGGGGAGCTGTTTTTT. Translation: CASSLGDRGMDTGELFF.

This clonotype was picked up a small number of times. The CDR3 DNA reads TGTGCCACCAGTGACCGAGGACAGGCTGACACCGGGGAGCTGTTTTTT. As protein: CATSDRGQADTGELFF. This chain links TRBV24-1 with TRBJ2-2; 7 positions match TRBD1. This CDR3 region has 16 residues. Germline V gene lookup returns CDR1 KGHDR and CDR2 SFDVKD. The J segment lost 3 bases and the V segment lost 4 bases, leaving 7 bases of the junction unmatched.

The CDR3 DNA is TGTGCCAGCAGCCAGACTAGCGGTTCCTACAATGAGCAGTTCTTC. This gives the protein CASSQTSGSYNEQFF. The rearrangement joins TRBV3-1 to TRBJ2-1; 9 bases fit TRBD2. This CDR3 region has 15 residues. Germline V lookup: CDR1 LGHDT, CDR2 YNNKEL (reference sequence). The ends lost 3 bases at V and 1 base at J; junction bases unmatched: 1.

This clonotype was seen many times. V and J are TRBV4-3 and TRBJ2-7; 7 bases are shared with TRBD1. The CDR3 is made up of 14 amino acids. Trimming at V came to 4 bases and at J to 2 bases, leaving 5 bases not matched to a gene. Germline V gene sequence: CDR1 LGHNA, CDR2 YSLEER. CDR3 DNA: TGCGCCAGCAGCCTACGGACAGGTACCTACGAGCAGTACTTC. Its translation is CASSLRTGTYEQYF.

This clonotype was counted ten times or more. The V and J genes are TRBV28 and TRBJ2-3; TRBD1 matches at 9 bases. Trimming cost V 6 bases and J 2 bases; bases outside gene matches: 0. Germline V gene lookup returns CDR1 MDHEN and CDR2 SYDVKM. The CDR3 is made up of 13 amino acids. The CDR3 spells CASRQGATDTQYF. Here the CDR3 DNA reads TGTGCCAGCAGACAGGGGGCCACAGATACGCAGTATTTT. The full variable domain, completed using reference TRBV28 and TRBJ2-3, is DVKVTQSSRYLVKRTGEKVFLECVQDMDHENMFWYRQDPGLGLRLIYFSYDVKMKEKGDIPEGYSVSREKKERFSLILESASTNQTSMYLCASRQGATDTQYFGPGTRLTVL.

This clonotype was observed many times. The chain recombines TRBV7-2 with TRBJ1-5; D is ambiguous. The germline CDR1 and CDR2 sequences are SGHTA and FQGNSA. Trimming cost V 0 bases and J 4 bases, with 10 bases left between them. The CDR3 extends over 15 amino acids. CDR3 bases: TGTGCCAGCAGCTTAGCAGGGCAGCTAAATCAGCCCCAGCATTTT. It codes for CASSLAGQLNQPQHF.

This clonotype was observed many times. The CDR3 DNA sequence: TGCGCCAGCAGCTTGGCATTGGAAATCAGCACAGATACGCAGTATTTT. Translated, it gives CASSLALEISTDTQYF. The rearrangement links TRBV5-1 to TRBJ2-3; D is ambiguous. This CDR3 region has 16 residues. V was clipped by 0 bases and J by 0 bases, with 11 bases between them. CDR1 and CDR2 from the germline V gene are SGHRS and YFSETQ.

The chain employs TRBV13 and TRBJ2-7; TRBD1 is a possible D gene (6 bases). Germline V gene sequence: CDR1 PRHDT, CDR2 FYEKMQ (reference sequence). V gave up 4 bases and J gave up 2 bases, with 12 bases separating them. The CDR3 contains 14 residues. The CDR3 loop reads CASSYHRDTYEQYF. For the CDR3, the DNA is TGTGCCAGCAGCTACCACAGGGATACCTACGAGCAGTACTTC.